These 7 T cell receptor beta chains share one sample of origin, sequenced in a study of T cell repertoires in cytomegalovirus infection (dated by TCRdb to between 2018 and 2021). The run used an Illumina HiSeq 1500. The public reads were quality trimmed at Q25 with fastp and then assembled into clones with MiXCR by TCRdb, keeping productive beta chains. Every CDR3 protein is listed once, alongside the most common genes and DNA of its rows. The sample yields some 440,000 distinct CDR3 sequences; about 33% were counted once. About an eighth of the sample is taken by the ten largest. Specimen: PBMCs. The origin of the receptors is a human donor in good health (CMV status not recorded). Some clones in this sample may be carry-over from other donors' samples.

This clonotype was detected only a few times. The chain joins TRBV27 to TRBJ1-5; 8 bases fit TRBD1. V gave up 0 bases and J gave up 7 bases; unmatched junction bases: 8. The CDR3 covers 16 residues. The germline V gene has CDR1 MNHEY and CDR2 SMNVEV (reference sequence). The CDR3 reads CASSLSALDRGQPQHF. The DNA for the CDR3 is TGTGCCAGCAGTTTATCTGCCCTAGACAGGGGCCAGCCCCAGCATTTT.

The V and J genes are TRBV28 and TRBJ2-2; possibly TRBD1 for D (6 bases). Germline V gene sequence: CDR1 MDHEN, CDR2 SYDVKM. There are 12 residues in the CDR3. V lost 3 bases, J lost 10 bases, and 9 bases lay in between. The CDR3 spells CASSLGATELFF. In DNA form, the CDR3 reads TGTGCCAGCAGTTTGGGGGCTACGGAGCTGTTTTTT.

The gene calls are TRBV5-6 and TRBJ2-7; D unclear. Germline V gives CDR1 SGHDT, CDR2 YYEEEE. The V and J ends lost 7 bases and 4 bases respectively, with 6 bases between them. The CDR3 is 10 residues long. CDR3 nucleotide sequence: TGTGCCAGCTGGTCGTACGAGCAGTACTTC. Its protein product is CASWSYEQYF.

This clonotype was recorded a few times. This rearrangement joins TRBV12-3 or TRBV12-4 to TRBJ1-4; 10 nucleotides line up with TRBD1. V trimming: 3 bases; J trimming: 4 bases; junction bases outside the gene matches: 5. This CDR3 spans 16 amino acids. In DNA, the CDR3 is TGTGCCAGCAGTTTTGGACAGGGGGTCGGTAATGAAAAACTGTTTTTT. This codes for CASSFGQGVGNEKLFF.

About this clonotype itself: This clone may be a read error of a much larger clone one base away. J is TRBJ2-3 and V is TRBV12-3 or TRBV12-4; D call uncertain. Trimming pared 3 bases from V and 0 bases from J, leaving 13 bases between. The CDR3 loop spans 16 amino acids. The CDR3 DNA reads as TGTGCCAGCAGTTTCGCTCCGCAAACTAGCACAGATACGCAGTATTTT. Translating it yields CASSFAPQTSTDTQYF.

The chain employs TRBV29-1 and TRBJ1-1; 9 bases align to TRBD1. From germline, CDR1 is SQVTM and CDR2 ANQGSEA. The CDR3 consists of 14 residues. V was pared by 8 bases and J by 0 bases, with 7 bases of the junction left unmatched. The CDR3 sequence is CSTGTGIMNTEAFF. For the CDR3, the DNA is TGCAGCACTGGGACAGGGATAATGAACACTGAAGCTTTCTTT.

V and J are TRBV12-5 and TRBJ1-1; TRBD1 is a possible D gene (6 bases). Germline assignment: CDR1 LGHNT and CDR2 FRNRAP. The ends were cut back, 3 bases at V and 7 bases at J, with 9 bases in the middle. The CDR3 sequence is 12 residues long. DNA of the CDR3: TGTGCTAGTGGTTTAGGACAGCTTGAAGCTTTCTTT. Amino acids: CASGLGQLEAFF.